The rows below give T cell receptor beta chains drawn from one sample of a study of OX40 agonist ivuxolimab in advanced cancers. Measured with immunoSEQ multiplex PCR; TCRdb has only the in-frame clones, and not every one. The repertoire consists of over 45,000 clones, with around 81% occurring once and the leading ten covering approximately 3%. The sequencing used CD4+ or CD8+ T cells sorted from blood, collected in a trial of the OX40 agonist ivuxolimab. The receptors come from an adult with an advanced solid tumor such as melanoma, head and neck, liver or kidney cancer. The CDR3 runs from the conserved cysteine through the conserved F or W. D genes are given only for firm matches. Size values are once, few and many counts, or a class for expanded clones, and some rows have none.

. | TRBJ2-1 | . | TRBV4-3 | CASSQDRGAIGDNEQFF | TGCGCCAGCAGCCAAGATCGTGGGGCCATTGGAGACAATGAGCAGTTCTTC
. | TRBJ1-3 | TRBD1 | TRBV5-1 | CASSSTGGGGNTIYF | TGCGCCAGCAGCTCTACAGGGGGCGGTGGAAACACCATATATTTT
medium-sized | TRBJ1-3 | . | TRBV13 | CASSIGVYSGNTIYF | TGTGCCAGCAGCATAGGGGTCTACTCTGGAAACACCATATATTTT
. | TRBJ1-4 | . | TRBV11-2 | CASSLTRQEKLFF | TGTGCCAGCAGCTTGACCAGGCAGGAAAAACTGTTTTTT
. | TRBJ1-1 | . | TRBV15 | CATSSYTGEAFF | TGTGCCACCAGCTCTTACACTGGCGAAGCTTTCTTT
. | TRBJ1-6 | . | TRBV27 | CASRPGQQYNSPLHF | TGTGCCAGCAGACCAGGACAGCAATATAATTCACCCCTCCACTTT
. | TRBJ1-2 | . | TRBV5-5 | CASSLANTNYGYTF | TGTGCCAGCAGCTTGGCCAATACTAACTATGGCTACACCTTC
. | TRBJ2-1 | . | TRBV5-5 | CASSLAWGYSYNEQFF | TGTGCCAGCAGCTTGGCTTGGGGTTACTCCTACAATGAGCAGTTCTTC
. | TRBJ2-3 | . | TRBV7-9 | CASSLGELGSTDTQYF | TGTGCCAGCAGCTTAGGGGAGCTAGGTAGCACAGATACGCAGTATTTT
. | TRBJ2-1 | . | TRBV18 | CASSQLGGSYNEQFF | TGTGCCAGCTCACAGCTGGGTGGCTCCTACAATGAGCAGTTCTTC
few | TRBJ2-2 | . | TRBV6-6 | CASSYLGRGELFF | TGTGCCAGCAGTTATCTGGGACGGGGGGAGCTGTTTTTT
. | TRBJ2-3 | . | TRBV4-1 | CASSQLIIGGSTDTQYF | TGCGCCAGCAGCCAACTGATTATAGGAGGGAGCACAGATACGCAGTATTTT
. | TRBJ1-6 | TRBD1 | TRBV4-2 | CASSQRGDRINSPLHF | TGTGCCAGCAGCCAACGTGGGGACAGGATTAATTCACCCCTCCACTTT
. | TRBJ1-1 | . | TRBV2 | CASERSGATEAFF | TGTGCCAGCGAACGGTCTGGGGCTACTGAAGCTTTCTTT
. | TRBJ1-6 | . | TRBV4-3 | CASSQEYLYSPLHF | TGCGCCAGCAGCCAAGAATACCTATACAGTCCCCTCCACTTT
. | TRBJ1-5 | . | TRBV7-9 | CASSLDNRPPQHF | TGTGCCAGCAGCCTCGATAATAGGCCGCCCCAGCATTTT
. | TRBJ2-5 | TRBD2 | TRBV7-2 | CASSPGVGGGALETQYF | TGTGCCAGCAGCCCCGGGGTTGGCGGGGGGGCGTTGGAGACCCAGTACTTC
. | TRBJ1-6 | . | TRBV4-3 | CASSQVGGTLHF | TGCGCCAGCAGCCAAGTCGGGGGAACCCTCCACTTT
. | TRBJ1-1 | . | TRBV19 | CASSIGGLISGTEAFF | TGTGCCAGTAGTATTGGGGGGCTGATTAGTGGCACTGAAGCTTTCTTT
. | TRBJ1-2 | . | TRBV5-4 | CASSLAGSNYGYTF | TGTGCCAGCAGCTTGGCAGGTTCTAACTATGGCTACACCTTC
. | TRBJ2-7 | TRBD2 | TRBV5-1 | CASSLTSGGYEQYF | TGCGCCAGCAGCCTAACTAGCGGGGGCTACGAGCAGTACTTC
. | TRBJ2-1 | TRBD2 | TRBV7-2 | CASTPGGGRNNEQFF | TGTGCCAGCACCCCGGGGGGCGGGAGGAACAATGAGCAGTTCTTC
. | TRBJ2-3 | . | TRBV30 | CAWSRERRYVTQYF | TGTGCCTGGAGTCGGGAACGCCGTTACGTTACGCAGTATTTT
. | TRBJ2-2 | . | TRBV6-6 | CASSYPEGELFF | TGTGCCAGCAGTTACCCGGAGGGGGAGCTGTTTTTT
few | TRBJ1-1 | TRBD1 | TRBV19 | CASTTRRTGDIKAFF | TGTGCCAGTACCACCCGGAGGACAGGGGACATCAAAGCTTTCTTT
. | TRBJ1-2 | TRBD1 | TRBV19 | CASSPLDRVGYGYTF | TGTGCCAGTAGCCCTCTGGACAGGGTCGGCTATGGCTACACCTTC
. | TRBJ2-7 | TRBD2 | TRBV6-1 | CASSILAGGTYEQYF | TGTGCCAGCAGTATTCTAGCGGGAGGGACCTACGAGCAGTACTTC
. | TRBJ2-4 | . | TRBV5-1 | CASSPPGTTGNIQYF | TGCGCCAGCAGCCCGCCGGGGACCACGGGGAACATTCAGTACTTC
. | TRBJ1-4 | . | TRBV14 | CASSPGGRATNEKLFF | TGTGCCAGCAGCCCTGGGGGGCGGGCAACTAATGAAAAACTGTTTTTT
. | TRBJ2-6 | . | TRBV28 | CASRTRSGANVLTF | TGTGCCAGCAGGACCCGCTCTGGGGCCAACGTCCTGACTTTC
. | TRBJ2-3 | . | TRBV7-3 | CASSPPGNTDTQYF | TGTGCCAGCAGCCCCCCTGGGAACACAGATACGCAGTATTTT